Listed below are T cell receptor beta chains from one sample, sequenced in a study of cytomegalovirus exposure and HLA in healthy donors. Assay used: immunoSEQ multiplex PCR; TCRdb lists only in-frame clones, some missing. The sample lists hundreds of thousands of clones, around nine tenths seen once, with 2% to 3% in the top ten. The sequenced sample was PBMCs. These receptors were taken from a woman under 30 in good health and CMV-seronegative. The CDR3 runs from the conserved cysteine through the conserved F or W. Fields, in order: D gene, CDR3 length, clone size, J gene, V gene, CDR3 DNA, CDR3 protein. The D gene is left open where the match is weak. Only some rows state a clone size, as once, few, many or a class for expanded clones.

NA	14	NA	TRBJ1-4	TRBV30	TGTGCCGGTTGGGGTACAGGGTTGGGGGAAAAACTGTTTTTT	CAGWGTGLGEKLFF
NA	12	NA	TRBJ2-7	TRBV12-5	TGTGCTAGTGGCTCGGGTCCATACGAGCAGTACTTC	CASGSGPYEQYF
NA	14	NA	TRBJ2-5	TRBV9	TGTGCCAGCAGCGTAGGAACTAGCTCGGAGACCCAGTACTTC	CASSVGTSSETQYF
NA	11	NA	TRBJ1-2	TRBV25-1	TGTGCCAGCAGTGAGAGCTATGGCTACACCTTC	CASSESYGYTF
TRBD1	15	NA	TRBJ2-7	TRBV6-5	TGTGCCAGCAGTTACCAGGACAGGGGGCGAGGGGAGCAGTACTTC	CASSYQDRGRGEQYF
NA	13	once	TRBJ2-3	TRBV7-8	TGTGCCAGCAGCTTTCTACGGACAGATACGCAGTATTTT	CASSFLRTDTQYF
TRBD2	15	NA	TRBJ2-7	TRBV4-1	TGCGCCAGCAGCCAATTAGCGGGGGAGCCTAAGAAGCAGTACTTC	CASSQLAGEPKKQYF
NA	15	NA	TRBJ2-2	TRBV4-1	TGCGCCAGCAGCCAAGAGATTACTAGGGCCGGGGAGCTGTTTTTT	CASSQEITRAGELFF
TRBD2	16	NA	TRBJ2-5	TRBV9	TGTGCCAGCAGCCCTCGAAACCGGGGGGGCCCAGAGACCCAGTACTTC	CASSPRNRGGPETQYF
TRBD1	16	NA	TRBJ1-3	TRBV5-8	TGTGCCAGCAGCAAAGGGACAGCGGCCTCTGGAAACACCATATATTTT	CASSKGTAASGNTIYF
TRBD1	15	NA	TRBJ1-6	TRBV29-1	TGCAGCGTAAAAGAACAGGGGGATCTCAATTCACCCCTCCACTTT	CSVKEQGDLNSPLHF
NA	15	NA	TRBJ2-5	TRBV4-1	TGCGCCAGCAGCCAAGCATCGGGGTTAGGGGAGACCCAGTACTTC	CASSQASGLGETQYF
NA	14	NA	TRBJ1-5	TRBV2	TGTGCCAGCAGTGTGTTACAGGAAAATCAGCCCCAGCATTTT	CASSVLQENQPQHF
NA	15	NA	TRBJ1-5	TRBV7-8	TGTGCCAGCAGCTTAGCTACAGGGCTTCGGCAGCCCCAGCATTTT	CASSLATGLRQPQHF
NA	15	NA	TRBJ2-2	TRBV6-6	TGTGCCAGCAGTTACTCGACGCGGGGAACCGGGGAGCTGTTTTTT	CASSYSTRGTGELFF
TRBD1	13	NA	TRBJ1-5	TRBV2	TGTGCCAGCAAAACAGGGGGGAATCAGCCCCAGCATTTT	CASKTGGNQPQHF
NA	14	NA	TRBJ2-7	TRBV5-8	TGTGCCAGCAGCTTCGGGGGTCTTCATACCGAGCAGTACTTC	CASSFGGLHTEQYF
TRBD2	14	NA	TRBJ2-7	TRBV5-1	TGCGCCAGCAGCTTGTCTAGCGGGTCCTACGAGCAGTACTTC	CASSLSSGSYEQYF
TRBD2	15	NA	TRBJ2-7	TRBV2	TGTGCCAGCAGTGAAGCAGGCGGGGGAGTATACGAGCAGTACTTC	CASSEAGGGVYEQYF
TRBD1	15	NA	TRBJ1-2	TRBV5-4	TGTGCCAGTGCCGTCCGACAGGGAGCTAACTATGGCTACACCTTC	CASAVRQGANYGYTF
TRBD2	13	NA	TRBJ2-7	TRBV6-1	TGTGCCAGCAAAATAGCGGGGCTCTACGAGCAGTACTTC	CASKIAGLYEQYF
NA	15	NA	TRBJ2-7	TRBV6-1	TGTGCCAGCAGTGAAGGCCTAGGGGGATTATACGAGCAGTACTTC	CASSEGLGGLYEQYF
TRBD2	16	few	TRBJ2-7	TRBV5-1	TGCGCCAGCAGCCCGGGGACTAGCGGGGGGGCTGTCGAGCAGTACTTC	CASSPGTSGGAVEQYF
NA	16	NA	TRBJ1-2	TRBV5-1	TGCGCCAGCAGCTTGGGGACAGTGAGCCCTAACTATGGCTACACCTTC	CASSLGTVSPNYGYTF
NA	15	NA	TRBJ1-2	TRBV4-1	TGCGCCAGCAGCCAAGATATGGGCTGGGACTATGGCTACACCTTC	CASSQDMGWDYGYTF
NA	12	NA	TRBJ1-2	TRBV12-2	TGTGCAAGTCGCTCGAGACATGACGGCTACACCTTC	CASRSRHDGYTF
TRBD1	14	NA	TRBJ2-7	TRBV27	TGTGCCAGCAGTCCCGGGACAGGGGTCTACGAGCAGTACTTC	CASSPGTGVYEQYF
NA	14	NA	TRBJ1-1	TRBV18	TGTGCCAGCTCACGACAGGACCCTAACACTGAAGCTTTCTTT	CASSRQDPNTEAFF
NA	16	NA	TRBJ1-2	TRBV2	TGTGCCAGCAGTGCCGTTTCGGGTTATCCGACGAATGGCTACACCTTC	CASSAVSGYPTNGYTF
NA	15	NA	TRBJ2-7	TRBV7-8	TGTGCCAGCAGCTTACCGCCGGAGGGCGCCTACGAGCAGTACTTC	CASSLPPEGAYEQYF
TRBD1	12	NA	TRBJ2-7	TRBV7-9	TGTTCCAGCAGCTCGCAGACAGGGGGGACCGTCTTC	CSSSSQTGGTVF
NA	15	NA	TRBJ2-5	TRBV5-6	TGTGCCAGCAGCTCCCTTTGGCTGGGACTAGAGACCCAGTACTTC	CASSSLWLGLETQYF
TRBD1	14	NA	TRBJ2-1	TRBV6-5	TGTGCCAGCAGCCTAACGACAGGGCCCCATGAGCAGTTCTTC	CASSLTTGPHEQFF
TRBD1	14	NA	TRBJ2-3	TRBV5-1	TGCGCCAGCACCACCGGGACAGCCACAGATACGCAGTATTTT	CASTTGTATDTQYF
TRBD1	15	NA	TRBJ2-7	TRBV6-1	TGTGCCAGCAGTGCAATGACAGGGGGGTCCTACGAGCAGTACTTC	CASSAMTGGSYEQYF
NA	14	NA	TRBJ1-3	TRBV6-5	TGTGCCAGTACTCCGAGGTCTTCTGGAAACACCATATATTTT	CASTPRSSGNTIYF
NA	14	NA	TRBJ2-5	TRBV15	TGTGCCACCAGCAGGACCCTGGAGGTTGAGACCCAGTACTTC	CATSRTLEVETQYF
TRBD1	13	few	TRBJ1-1	TRBV7-9	TGTGCCAGCAGCCGACAGGGTAACACTGAAGCTTTCTTT	CASSRQGNTEAFF
TRBD1	14	NA	TRBJ2-1	TRBV29-1	TGCAGCGTTGGACAGGGGGCTAGATACAATGAGCAGTTCTTC	CSVGQGARYNEQFF
NA	15	NA	TRBJ2-2	TRBV5-1	TGCGCCAGCAGCGTAGGAGATAGTTTGGCCGGGGAGCTGTTTTTT	CASSVGDSLAGELFF
NA	14	NA	TRBJ2-7	TRBV2	TGTGCCAGCCAAAGGGGGGGCTCCAGCTACGAGCAGTACTTC	CASQRGGSSYEQYF
NA	13	few	TRBJ1-1	TRBV5-1	TGCGCCAGCAGCTTGCTACAGAACGCTGAAGCTTTCTTT	CASSLLQNAEAFF